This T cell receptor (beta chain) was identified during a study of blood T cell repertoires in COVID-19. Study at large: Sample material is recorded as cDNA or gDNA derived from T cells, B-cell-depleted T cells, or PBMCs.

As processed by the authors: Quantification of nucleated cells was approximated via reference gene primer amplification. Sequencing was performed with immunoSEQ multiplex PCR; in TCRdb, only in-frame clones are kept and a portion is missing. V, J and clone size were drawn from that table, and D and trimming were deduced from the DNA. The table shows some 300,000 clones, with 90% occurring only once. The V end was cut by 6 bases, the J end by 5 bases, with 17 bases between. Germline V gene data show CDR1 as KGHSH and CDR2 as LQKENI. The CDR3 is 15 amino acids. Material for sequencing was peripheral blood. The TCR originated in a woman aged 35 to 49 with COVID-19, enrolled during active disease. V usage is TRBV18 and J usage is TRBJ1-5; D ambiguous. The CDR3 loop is CASSPSRRLDQPQHF. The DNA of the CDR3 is TGTGCCAGCTCGCCATCGCGCAGGTTGGATCAGCCCCAGCATTTT.